Sequencing of this T cell receptor (beta chain) was carried out in a study of identical twins. General observations from the study: Excess sharing by twins proved weaker in beta out-of-frame sequences. Clonotypes of the beta chain that were abundant in cord blood carried fewer insertions (memory repertoires showed none). The study found that models underestimated out-of-frame TCR alpha sharing in monozygotic twins.

Carrying unique molecular identifiers, the cDNA also gained a universal primer site through template switching. MiXCR, applied by TCRdb to the 5' RACE reads, yields one record per CDR3 protein. Here the sample spans about 390,000 distinct CDR3 sequences, around 9% being singletons. This clonotype turned up a few times. Antigen unknown. This TCR came from a woman between 45 and 65 years old in good health. Sequenced material: naive T cells sorted from blood.

The CDR3 protein is CAIRDGTGSTGANVLTF. CDR3 sequence (DNA): TGTGCCATCAGAGACGGGACAGGGTCGACCGGGGCCAACGTCCTGACTTTC. The rearrangement joins TRBV10-3 to TRBJ2-6, with 9 nucleotides matching TRBD1. Germline V gives CDR1 ENHRY, CDR2 SYGVKD. CDR3 length equals 17 residues. J lost 4 bases, V lost 6 bases, and 10 bases had no gene match.